This paragraph reports one T cell receptor (beta chain). Its antigen is unidentified. The sample is drawn from a study of cytomegalovirus exposure and HLA in healthy donors. About the research overall: Previous work identified roughly 120 million unique TCR beta sequences from 150 million to 200 million T cells. Study-level findings and limits: Previous analysis showed most TCR beta V segments were productive about 90% or about 30% of the time. What a later analysis showed was that several of the most significant clusters appeared linked to common viral pathogens.

The junction had 8 bases not matched to a gene; V was cut back by 4 bases and J by 6 bases. Germline values: CDR1 LGHNA, CDR2 YNFKEQ. The CDR3 is 16 amino acids. Vbeta (60) and Jbeta (13) primers were used in the PCR. Clones were sequenced by immunoSEQ multiplex PCR, and TCRdb holds only the in-frame ones, with some missing. Of under 200,000 clones listed, over 70% are singletons. V is TRBV4-2 and J is TRBJ2-3; 12 bases agree with TRBD2. The origin of this receptor is a woman between 35 and 50 years old in good health and CMV-seropositive. Sequenced: PBMCs. CDR3 residues: CASSLTTTSGGDTQYF. For the CDR3, the DNA is TGTGCCAGCAGCCTTACGACTACTAGCGGGGGGGATACGCAGTATTTT.